A selection of T cell receptor beta chains follows, all from one sample in a study of beta chain features in type 1 diabetes. Using immunoSEQ multiplex PCR, the repertoire was profiled, and TCRdb retains in-frame clones only, with some absent. The table lists 390,000 or so clones, more than 11% of them singletons, with about 0.04% in the top ten. Sequencing used naive CD4+ T cells from blood. Every receptor here comes from a young man in good health. Both conserved end residues are part of each CDR3. The order of the fields is J gene, clone size, D gene, V gene, CDR3 DNA, CDR3 protein. D genes are given only for firm matches. Clone size is shown for a subset of rows, as once, few, many or a class of expanded clone.

j_call: TRBJ1-1
clone_size: -
d_call: TRBD1
v_call: TRBV20-1
cdr3_nt: TGCAGTACGGACAGGGGCCTTGAAGCTTTCTTT
cdr3_aa: CSTDRGLEAFF

j_call: TRBJ2-6
clone_size: few
d_call: -
v_call: TRBV4-3
cdr3_nt: TGCGCCAGCAGCCAAGAGGGAAGAAGCTCTGGGGCCAACGTCCTGACTTTC
cdr3_aa: CASSQEGRSSGANVLTF

j_call: TRBJ2-3
clone_size: -
d_call: -
v_call: TRBV14
cdr3_nt: TGTGCCAGCAGCCAAGCGCGGGCTAGACTTACAGATACGCAGTATTTT
cdr3_aa: CASSQARARLTDTQYF

j_call: TRBJ2-3
clone_size: -
d_call: TRBD2
v_call: TRBV5-1
cdr3_nt: TGCGCCAGCAGCGGGACTAGCGGCGCTAGCACAGATACGCAGTATTTT
cdr3_aa: CASSGTSGASTDTQYF

j_call: TRBJ1-3
clone_size: -
d_call: -
v_call: TRBV14
cdr3_nt: TGTGCCAGCAGCCATCTCCCTGCGGGCAGAGGAAACACCATATATTTT
cdr3_aa: CASSHLPAGRGNTIYF

j_call: TRBJ2-1
clone_size: few
d_call: -
v_call: TRBV7-2
cdr3_nt: TGTGCCAGTGGGACGCACGGTACAGTATACAATGAGCAGTTCTTC
cdr3_aa: CASGTHGTVYNEQFF

j_call: TRBJ2-1
clone_size: -
d_call: TRBD2
v_call: TRBV7-9
cdr3_nt: TGTGCCAGCAGCTTAGGAGTAGCGGGATTTTCTAGCTCCTACAATGAGCAGTTCTTC
cdr3_aa: CASSLGVAGFSSSYNEQFF

j_call: TRBJ1-1
clone_size: -
d_call: TRBD1
v_call: TRBV7-7
cdr3_nt: TGTGCTAGCAGCGTGGACAGGGACACTGAAGCTTTCTTT
cdr3_aa: CASSVDRDTEAFF

j_call: TRBJ2-3
clone_size: -
d_call: TRBD2
v_call: TRBV7-2
cdr3_nt: TGTGCCAGCAGCTCGGGGGGGCCGCTCAATACGCAGTATTTT
cdr3_aa: CASSSGGPLNTQYF

j_call: TRBJ2-5
clone_size: few
d_call: -
v_call: TRBV29-1
cdr3_nt: TGCAGCCAGAGGCAGGGAGAGACCCAGTACTTC
cdr3_aa: CSQRQGETQYF

j_call: TRBJ2-1
clone_size: few
d_call: TRBD1
v_call: TRBV7-9
cdr3_nt: TGTGCCATCACGACAGGGGGTTACAATGAGCAGTTCTTC
cdr3_aa: CAITTGGYNEQFF

j_call: TRBJ2-7
clone_size: -
d_call: -
v_call: TRBV11-2
cdr3_nt: TGTGCCAGCAGCCCGGTGAGGGGACCGCCCCGGAGCTCCTACGAGCAGTACTTC
cdr3_aa: CASSPVRGPPRSSYEQYF

j_call: TRBJ2-5
clone_size: few
d_call: -
v_call: TRBV14
cdr3_nt: TGTGCCAGCAGCCAGTCCCTGGGGGGCCAACGGACCCAGTACTTC
cdr3_aa: CASSQSLGGQRTQYF

j_call: TRBJ2-5
clone_size: -
d_call: TRBD2
v_call: TRBV27
cdr3_nt: TGTGCCAGCAGGCCTAGCGGGGGGGCATGGGAGACCCAGTACTTC
cdr3_aa: CASRPSGGAWETQYF

j_call: TRBJ1-4
clone_size: -
d_call: -
v_call: TRBV25-1
cdr3_nt: TGTGCCAGCAGTTCCCCCACAGGCGCGACCGGTGAAAAACTGTTTTTT
cdr3_aa: CASSSPTGATGEKLFF

j_call: TRBJ1-4
clone_size: few
d_call: -
v_call: TRBV14
cdr3_nt: TGTGCCAGCAGCCAAGATCAGGGAAGCAATAATGAAAAACTGTTTTTT
cdr3_aa: CASSQDQGSNNEKLFF

j_call: TRBJ1-2
clone_size: -
d_call: TRBD1
v_call: TRBV29-1
cdr3_nt: TGCAGCGTTGAAGAGGACAGGGGAGGCTTC
cdr3_aa: CSVEEDRGGF

j_call: TRBJ2-4
clone_size: few
d_call: -
v_call: TRBV7-2
cdr3_nt: TGTGCCAGCAGTCCAGACGTTATTAACATTCAGTACTTC
cdr3_aa: CASSPDVINIQYF

j_call: TRBJ2-5
clone_size: -
d_call: TRBD1
v_call: TRBV7-9
cdr3_nt: TGTGCCAGCAGCTTAAGACAGGGGCCAGGAGAGACCCAGTACTTC
cdr3_aa: CASSLRQGPGETQYF

j_call: TRBJ2-1
clone_size: many
d_call: TRBD2
v_call: TRBV10-3
cdr3_nt: TGTGCCATCAGTGGTACTAGCGCTCCTAAGCAGTTCTTC
cdr3_aa: CAISGTSAPKQFF

j_call: TRBJ2-3
clone_size: few
d_call: TRBD1
v_call: TRBV11-2
cdr3_nt: TGTGCCAGCAGCTCCGACAGGGCCACAGATACGCAGTATTTT
cdr3_aa: CASSSDRATDTQYF

j_call: TRBJ1-5
clone_size: few
d_call: -
v_call: TRBV18
cdr3_nt: TGTGCCAGCTCACCTCGTACGGAGAATCAGCCCCAGCATTTT
cdr3_aa: CASSPRTENQPQHF

j_call: TRBJ1-1
clone_size: -
d_call: TRBD1
v_call: TRBV6-5
cdr3_nt: TGTGCCAGCAGCCCCGCCGTGGACAGGGCTGAAGCTTTCTTT
cdr3_aa: CASSPAVDRAEAFF

j_call: TRBJ2-3
clone_size: few
d_call: TRBD2
v_call: TRBV7-9
cdr3_nt: TGTGCCAGCAGCCCAGGACTAGCGGGACTCACAGATACGCAGTATTTT
cdr3_aa: CASSPGLAGLTDTQYF

j_call: TRBJ2-2
clone_size: few
d_call: TRBD2
v_call: TRBV7-2
cdr3_nt: TGTGCCAGCAGCCGAGCGGGAGTTGCCGGGGAGCTGTTTTTT
cdr3_aa: CASSRAGVAGELFF

j_call: TRBJ1-2
clone_size: few
d_call: -
v_call: TRBV5-1
cdr3_nt: TGCGCCAGCAGCTTAACAGGGCCCCCTTTTGATGGCTACACCTTC
cdr3_aa: CASSLTGPPFDGYTF

j_call: TRBJ1-4
clone_size: few
d_call: -
v_call: TRBV2
cdr3_nt: TGTGCCAGCAGTTACAGGGTGGGCGAAAAACTGTTTTTT
cdr3_aa: CASSYRVGEKLFF

j_call: TRBJ2-1
clone_size: few
d_call: TRBD2
v_call: TRBV9
cdr3_nt: TGTGCCAGCAGCGTACGGACTAGCGGGTGGCAAAGATACAATGAGCAGTTCTTC
cdr3_aa: CASSVRTSGWQRYNEQFF

j_call: TRBJ1-5
clone_size: few
d_call: -
v_call: TRBV30
cdr3_nt: TGTGCCTGGAGTCCAGGCAGGAATCAGCCCCAGCATTTT
cdr3_aa: CAWSPGRNQPQHF

j_call: TRBJ2-1
clone_size: -
d_call: TRBD2
v_call: TRBV6-5
cdr3_nt: TGTGCCAGCAGTTACCTGGGACTAAACAATGAGCAGTTCTTC
cdr3_aa: CASSYLGLNNEQFF

j_call: TRBJ1-2
clone_size: few
d_call: -
v_call: TRBV13
cdr3_nt: TGTGCCAGCAGCCCCAGGGGAGGGGGCTACACCTTC
cdr3_aa: CASSPRGGGYTF

j_call: TRBJ2-5
clone_size: few
d_call: TRBD2
v_call: TRBV7-2
cdr3_nt: TGTGCCAGCAAGCGGACTAGCGGGAAAGAGACCCAGTACTTC
cdr3_aa: CASKRTSGKETQYF

j_call: TRBJ2-1
clone_size: -
d_call: -
v_call: TRBV9
cdr3_nt: TGTGCCAGCGCACTAGGGTCGGGGTACAATGAGCAGTTCTTC
cdr3_aa: CASALGSGYNEQFF

j_call: TRBJ2-1
clone_size: -
d_call: TRBD2
v_call: TRBV30
cdr3_nt: TGTGCCTGGAGGGGATTCCTACCGGGACTAGCGGGAGCGGGGCAGTTCTTC
cdr3_aa: CAWRGFLPGLAGAGQFF

j_call: TRBJ2-1
clone_size: -
d_call: -
v_call: TRBV6-5
cdr3_nt: TGTGCCAGCAATAAACAGTGGCCTGATGAGCAGTTCTTC
cdr3_aa: CASNKQWPDEQFF

j_call: TRBJ2-1
clone_size: few
d_call: -
v_call: TRBV12-5
cdr3_nt: TGTGCTAGTGGTTTGGGACAAAGCTCCTACAATGAGCAGTTCTTC
cdr3_aa: CASGLGQSSYNEQFF

j_call: TRBJ2-2
clone_size: -
d_call: -
v_call: TRBV25-1
cdr3_nt: -
cdr3_aa: CAPFRFGELFF

j_call: TRBJ2-7
clone_size: -
d_call: -
v_call: TRBV6-5
cdr3_nt: TGTGCCAGCAGTCCCGGTATTTCCAGATACGAGCAGTACTTC
cdr3_aa: CASSPGISRYEQYF

j_call: TRBJ2-3
clone_size: -
d_call: -
v_call: TRBV30
cdr3_nt: TGTGCCTGGAGTGGGACTAGCACAGATACGCAGTATTTT
cdr3_aa: CAWSGTSTDTQYF

j_call: TRBJ2-1
clone_size: few
d_call: TRBD2
v_call: TRBV9
cdr3_nt: TGTGCCAGCAGCGCCCTCTACGCGGGGGATGAGCAGTTCTTC
cdr3_aa: CASSALYAGDEQFF

j_call: TRBJ2-4
clone_size: few
d_call: -
v_call: TRBV6-5
cdr3_nt: TGTGCCAGCAGTTACGGGAAGGGAGCCAAAAACATTCAGTACTTC
cdr3_aa: CASSYGKGAKNIQYF

j_call: TRBJ2-3
clone_size: few
d_call: -
v_call: TRBV7-9
cdr3_nt: TGTGCCAGCAGCCCAGGGGGGGTCCCAGATACGCAGTATTTT
cdr3_aa: CASSPGGVPDTQYF